The T cell receptor beta chain described here comes from a study of T cell repertoires in cytomegalovirus infection. On the study more broadly: Matching HLA type, along with CMV infection, was indicated by public TCR beta signatures.

Germline CDR1 and CDR2: SGHTA and FQGNSA. CDR3 length: 15 amino acids. As to this clonotype: The antigen remains undetermined. Being one base from a much bigger clone, this may be a read error.

In TCRdb, the reads were re-called with MiXCR into one record per CDR3 protein. Counted here are 800,000 to 950,000 distinct CDR3 sequences, approximately 32% occurring once; the ten biggest clones make up 9.5% to 15%. This sequence joins TRBV7-2 and TRBJ1-5; maybe TRBD1 (5 bases). The TCR sequence derives from a human donor in good health (CMV status not recorded). Some clones in this sample may be carry-over from other donors' samples. The material sequenced was cultured CD8+ T cells from PBMCs, taken from culture after CMV antigen stimulation. The CDR3 loop is CDSSSRGPDHQPQHF. CDR3 in DNA: TGTGACAGCAGCTCGCGGGGACCCGACCATCAGCCCCAGCATTTT.